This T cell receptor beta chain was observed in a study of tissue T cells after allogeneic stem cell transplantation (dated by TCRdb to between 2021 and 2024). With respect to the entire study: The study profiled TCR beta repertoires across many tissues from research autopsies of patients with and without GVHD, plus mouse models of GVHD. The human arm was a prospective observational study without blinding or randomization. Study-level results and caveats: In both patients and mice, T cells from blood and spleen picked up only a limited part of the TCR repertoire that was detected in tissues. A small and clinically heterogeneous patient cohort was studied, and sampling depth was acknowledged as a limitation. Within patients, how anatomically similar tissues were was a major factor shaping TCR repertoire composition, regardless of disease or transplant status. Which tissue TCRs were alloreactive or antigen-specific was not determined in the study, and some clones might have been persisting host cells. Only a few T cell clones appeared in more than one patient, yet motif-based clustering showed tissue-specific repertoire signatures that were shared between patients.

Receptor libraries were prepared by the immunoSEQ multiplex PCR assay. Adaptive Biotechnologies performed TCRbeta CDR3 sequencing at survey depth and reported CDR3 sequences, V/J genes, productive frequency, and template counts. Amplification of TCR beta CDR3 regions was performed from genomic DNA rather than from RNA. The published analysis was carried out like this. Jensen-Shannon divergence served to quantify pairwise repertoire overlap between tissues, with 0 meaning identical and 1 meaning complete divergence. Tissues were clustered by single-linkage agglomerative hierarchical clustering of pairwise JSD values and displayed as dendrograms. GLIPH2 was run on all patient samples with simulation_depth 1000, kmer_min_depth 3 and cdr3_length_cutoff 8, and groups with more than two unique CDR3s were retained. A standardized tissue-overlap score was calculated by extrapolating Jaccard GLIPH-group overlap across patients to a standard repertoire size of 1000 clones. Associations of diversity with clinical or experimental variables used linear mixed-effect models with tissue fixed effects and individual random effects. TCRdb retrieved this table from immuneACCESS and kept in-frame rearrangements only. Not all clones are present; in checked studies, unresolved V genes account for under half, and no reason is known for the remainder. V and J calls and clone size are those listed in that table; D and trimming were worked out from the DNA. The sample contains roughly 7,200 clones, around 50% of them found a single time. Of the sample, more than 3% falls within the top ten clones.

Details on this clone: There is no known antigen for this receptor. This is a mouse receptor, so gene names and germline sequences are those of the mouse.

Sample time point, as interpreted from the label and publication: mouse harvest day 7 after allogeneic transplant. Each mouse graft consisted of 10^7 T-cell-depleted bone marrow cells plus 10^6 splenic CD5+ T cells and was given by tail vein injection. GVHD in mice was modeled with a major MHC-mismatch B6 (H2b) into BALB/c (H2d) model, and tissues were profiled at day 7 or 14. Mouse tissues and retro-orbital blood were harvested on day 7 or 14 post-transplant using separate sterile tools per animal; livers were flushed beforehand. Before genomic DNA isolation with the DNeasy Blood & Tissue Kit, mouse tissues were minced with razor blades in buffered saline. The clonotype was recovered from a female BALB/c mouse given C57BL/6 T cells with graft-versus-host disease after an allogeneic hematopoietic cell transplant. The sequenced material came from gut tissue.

CDR3 reads: CSSSQLGHLSAETLYF. The part of the CDR3 DNA that was read is TGCTCCAGCAGTCAACTGGGGCACCTTAGTGCAGAAACGCTGTAT. The sequence joins TRBV23 to TRBJ2-3; the table's D call, TRBD2, was not checked against the DNA. The read ends 1 residue early relative to the CDR3; the germline J gene fills the gap. From the germline V gene, CDR1 is KGHTA and CDR2 is FQNQQP. The CDR3 runs 16 residues from the cysteine to the phenylalanine. The DNA shown is the part of the CDR3 that was read: 45 bases, in frame from base 1.